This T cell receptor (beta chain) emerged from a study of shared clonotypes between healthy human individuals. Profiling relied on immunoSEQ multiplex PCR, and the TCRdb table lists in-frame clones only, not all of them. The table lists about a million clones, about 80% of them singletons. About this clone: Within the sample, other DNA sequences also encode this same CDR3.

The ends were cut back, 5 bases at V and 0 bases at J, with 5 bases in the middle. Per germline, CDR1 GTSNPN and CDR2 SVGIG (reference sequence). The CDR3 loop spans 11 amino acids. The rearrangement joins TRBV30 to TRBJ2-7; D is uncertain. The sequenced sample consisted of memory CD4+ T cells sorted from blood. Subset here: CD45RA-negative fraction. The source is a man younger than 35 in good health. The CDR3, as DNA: TGTGCCTGGGTAGGCTCCTACGAGCAGTACTTC. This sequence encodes CAWVGSYEQYF.